This T cell receptor beta chain is drawn from a study of blood T cell repertoires in COVID-19. Study-level information: Sites across the United States, Italy and Spain contributed samples from acute and convalescent COVID-19.

This clone was recorded once. The CDR3 runs to 15 residues. Trimming pared 6 bases from V and 6 bases from J, leaving 15 bases between. Germline V lookup: CDR1 LNHDA, CDR2 SQIVND (reference sequence). Original data processing: Amplification with reference gene primers provided the estimates of nucleated cell counts. Clones were sequenced by immunoSEQ multiplex PCR, and TCRdb holds only the in-frame ones, with some missing. The DNA gave D and trimming, while V, J and clone size come from that table. The sample includes 200,000 to 250,000 clones, roughly 90% seen only once; the top ten take around 2%. The chain carries TRBV19 and TRBJ1-6; no definite D call. The sequence was obtained from a man younger than 45 who had recovered from COVID-19. Sequenced: peripheral blood. DNA for the CDR3: TGTGCCAGTAGCTCCCCGGAGACGAGTAATTCACCCCTCCACTTT. It specifies CASSSPETSNSPLHF.